These 20 T cell receptor beta chains came from one sample sequenced in a study of blood T cell repertoires in COVID-19. TCRdb's copy holds only in-frame clones and misses some; the assay was immunoSEQ multiplex PCR. The sample includes 400,000 or so clones, about 88% of them seen just once. What was sequenced was peripheral blood. The receptors come from a middle-aged woman with COVID-19, enrolled during active disease.

The rearrangement joins TRBV19 to TRBJ2-1, with 10 bases matching TRBD2. After removal of 1 base from V and 4 bases from J, the junction contained 4 bases not matched to a gene. The CDR3 sequence is 16 residues long. Germline V gives CDR1 LNHDA, CDR2 SQIVND (reference sequence). The CDR3 reads CASSIGTSGLYNEQFF. The CDR3 nucleotides are TGTGCCAGTAGTATAGGGACTAGCGGACTGTACAATGAGCAGTTCTTC.

J is TRBJ1-2 and V is TRBV7-9; TRBD1 matches 9 bases. Germline V lookup: CDR1 SEHNR, CDR2 FQNEAQ (reference sequence). CDR3 size: 15 residues. Trimming took 4 bases from V and 8 from J; bases not matched to a gene: 11. CDR3 sequence: CASSSRTGEDRGYTF. The CDR3 bases are TGTGCCAGCAGCTCTAGGACAGGGGAGGACAGAGGCTACACCTTC.

The chain is built from TRBV5-6 and TRBJ1-2; a possible D gene is TRBD1 (6 bases). Trimming removed 6 bases from V and 3 bases from J, with 18 bases in between. This CDR3 has 15 amino acids. Germline V gives CDR1 SGHDT, CDR2 YYEEEE. CDR3 bases: TGTGCCAGCACTCTCGATGGGGGCTTGGACTATGGCTACACCTTC. This codes for CASTLDGGLDYGYTF.

The chain joins TRBV28 to TRBJ1-2; D remains ambiguous. Deletions cut 7 bases from V and 8 bases from J, with 14 bases between. The CDR3 length is 12 residues. Per the germline V gene, CDR1 is MDHEN and CDR2 is SYDVKM. The CDR3 reads CASISRKEGYTF. The CDR3 DNA reads as TGTGCCAGCATTTCCCGGAAGGAGGGCTACACCTTC.

The rearrangement joins TRBV2 to TRBJ1-5, with D unresolved. CDR1 is SNHLY, CDR2 FYNNEI, per germline. This CDR3 contains 13 residues. With 5 bases removed from V and 4 bases from J, the gap between germline ends came to 9 bases. The CDR3 DNA is TGTGCCAGCAGTACAGTCAAGAATCAGCCCCAGCATTTT. It yields the protein CASSTVKNQPQHF.

The V and J genes are TRBV4-3 and TRBJ1-2; D remains unclear. The CDR3 covers 14 residues. Per germline, CDR1 LGHNA and CDR2 YSLEER. The germline V and J ends were trimmed by 1 base and 7 bases, with 13 bases remaining between them. CDR3 coding DNA: TGCGCCAGCAGCCAAGTGACGACAAGATCTGGCTACACCTTC. This sequence encodes CASSQVTTRSGYTF.

The rearrangement joins TRBV3-1 (or the pseudogene TRBV3-2) to TRBJ2-1, with TRBD2 matching over 11 bases. Germline loops: CDR1 LGHDT, CDR2 YNNKEL (reference sequence). V was pared by 5 bases and J by 5 bases, with 8 bases of the junction left unmatched. The CDR3 loop spans 16 amino acids. This CDR3 reads CASSSRSGGAHNEQFF. CDR3 in DNA: TGTGCCAGCAGCTCCCGTAGCGGGGGGGCCCACAATGAGCAGTTCTTC.

This clone was detected once. V usage is TRBV4-2 and J usage is TRBJ2-2; 8 bases map to TRBD1. This CDR3 is built from 14 residues. The trim removed 4 bases at V and 5 bases at J, leaving 3 bases unmatched. Germline V gene sequence: CDR1 LGHNA, CDR2 YNFKEQ. The CDR3 loop is CASSLDRETGELFF. The CDR3 DNA sequence: TGTGCCAGCAGCCTGGACAGGGAAACCGGGGAGCTGTTTTTT.

The chain links TRBV7-2 to TRBJ2-2; D is uncertain. The CDR3 covers 14 residues. The V gene lost 5 bases and the J gene lost 2 bases, with 9 bases spanning the gap. Germline V gene data show CDR1 as SGHTA and CDR2 as FQGNSA. The CDR3 protein is CASSPLSNTGELFF. CDR3 sequence (DNA): TGTGCCAGCAGCCCACTCTCCAACACCGGGGAGCTGTTTTTT.

The gene calls are TRBV5-5 and TRBJ1-5; 8 nucleotides align to TRBD1. The trim removed 1 base at V and 7 bases at J, leaving 7 bases unmatched. The CDR3 runs to 15 residues. Germline CDR1 and CDR2: SGHKS and YYEKEE (reference sequence). CDR3 sequence: CASSLTGGGRQPQHF. The CDR3, as DNA: TGTGCCAGCAGCTTGACAGGGGGAGGCAGGCAGCCCCAGCATTTT.

The rearrangement joins TRBV6-5 to TRBJ1-1, with no clear D. In germline, CDR1 is MNHEY, CDR2 SVGAGI. This CDR3 region has 13 residues. The ends were cut back, 8 bases at V and 11 bases at J, with 21 bases in the middle. The CDR3 DNA reads TGTGCCAGCTCCGTCGACCCCCTAGTTGGCGCTTTCTTT. Its translation is CASSVDPLVGAFF.

V and J are TRBV5-6 and TRBJ2-3, with TRBD2 matching over 8 bases. CDR3 size: 14 residues. V trimming: 6 bases; J trimming: 7 bases; junction bases outside the gene matches: 10. CDR1 and CDR2 (germline): SGHDT, YYEEEE. The CDR3 nucleotides are TGTGCCAGCACCGTAGCGGGACTCCCCCATACGCAGTATTTT. This encodes CASTVAGLPHTQYF.

The V gene is TRBV24-1, the J gene TRBJ2-1; 10 nucleotides line up with TRBD2. Germline V gene sequence: CDR1 KGHDR, CDR2 SFDVKD. This CDR3 spans 16 amino acids. V lost 5 bases, J lost 5 bases, and 8 bases stayed unmatched. The CDR3 DNA reads TGTGCCACCAGTGGCAGCGGGAGGGATAGAAACAATGAGCAGTTCTTC. Protein sequence: CATSGSGRDRNNEQFF.

This sequence joins TRBV28 and TRBJ1-1; D is perhaps TRBD1 (5 bases). Trimming stripped 6 bases from V and 0 bases from J, with 11 bases between. The CDR3 contains 14 residues. Germline CDR1 is MDHEN and CDR2 is SYDVKM. CDR3 sequence reads: CASRLRQLNTEAFF. The CDR3 nucleotides are TGTGCCAGCAGGCTTAGACAGCTGAACACTGAAGCTTTCTTT.

The genes are TRBV27 and TRBJ1-1, with D uncertain. The CDR3 sequence is 16 residues long. CDR1 and CDR2 from the germline V gene are MNHEY and SMNVEV (reference sequence). V was cut by 0 bases and J by 2 bases, with 13 bases left in between. The CDR3 reads CASSLSWELLNTEAFF. Written as DNA, the CDR3 is TGTGCCAGCAGTTTATCATGGGAGCTACTAAACACTGAAGCTTTCTTT.

The J gene is TRBJ1-1, the V gene TRBV7-9, with D possibly matching TRBD1 (5 bases). The germline V and J ends were trimmed by 7 bases and 1 base, with 16 bases remaining between them. Germline V gene lookup returns CDR1 SEHNR and CDR2 FQNEAQ (reference sequence). The CDR3 runs to 15 residues. The CDR3 loop is CASTLTPGQNTEAFF. In DNA, the CDR3 is TGTGCCAGCACCCTCACCCCCGGACAGAACACTGAAGCTTTCTTT.

The V gene is TRBV6-5, the J gene TRBJ1-1, with D unresolved. Trimming left V 4 bases short and J 0 bases short, with 3 bases between. This CDR3 contains 12 residues. CDR1 is MNHEY and CDR2 is SVGAGI in the germline V gene. CDR3 loop: CASSWLNTEAFF. In nucleotides, the CDR3 is TGTGCCAGCAGTTGGCTGAACACTGAAGCTTTCTTT.

The chain is built from TRBV19 and TRBJ2-1, with a possible D match to TRBD2 (5 bases). CDR3 size: 15 residues. Trimming shortened V by 2 bases and J by 2 bases, and 10 bases separated the two germline ends. The germline V gene has CDR1 LNHDA and CDR2 SQIVND (reference sequence). This chain's CDR3 is CASSIFPRAYNEQFF. CDR3 coding DNA: TGTGCCAGTAGTATATTCCCGAGGGCCTACAATGAGCAGTTCTTC.

This rearrangement joins TRBV5-1 to TRBJ1-3; a possible D gene is TRBD1 (5 bases). Between the trimmed V and J ends, which lost 4 bases and 2 bases, there was a span of 7 bases. Germline-derived CDR1 and CDR2 are SGHRS and YFSETQ. The CDR3 is made up of 13 amino acids. The chain's CDR3 is CASSDRPGNTIYF. The DNA of the CDR3 is TGCGCCAGCAGCGACAGACCTGGAAACACCATATATTTT.

This chain uses TRBV27 with TRBJ1-5, with D perhaps matching TRBD1 (5 bases). Trimming shortened V by 5 bases and J by 6 bases, and 17 bases separated the two germline ends. The CDR3 has 15 residues. Germline CDR1 MNHEY, CDR2 SMNVEV (reference sequence). CDR3 nucleotides: TGTGCCAGCAGTACAACCGCGGGGGGTGGTCAGCCCCAGCATTTT. Its translation: CASSTTAGGGQPQHF.